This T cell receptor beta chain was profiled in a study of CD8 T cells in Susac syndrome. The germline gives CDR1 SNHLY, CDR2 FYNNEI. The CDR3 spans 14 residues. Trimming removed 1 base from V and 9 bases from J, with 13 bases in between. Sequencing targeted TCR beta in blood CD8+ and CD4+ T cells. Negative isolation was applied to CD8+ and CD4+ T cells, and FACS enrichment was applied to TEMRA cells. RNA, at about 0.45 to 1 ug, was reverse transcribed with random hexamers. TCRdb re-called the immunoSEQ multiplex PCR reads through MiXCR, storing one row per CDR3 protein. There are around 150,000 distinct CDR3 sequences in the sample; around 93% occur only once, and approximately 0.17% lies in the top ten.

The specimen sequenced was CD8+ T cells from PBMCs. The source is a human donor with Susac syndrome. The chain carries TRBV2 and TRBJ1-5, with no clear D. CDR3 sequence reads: CASSEGGALMPQHF. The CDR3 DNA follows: TGTGCCAGCAGTGAAGGTGGAGCCTTGATGCCCCAGCATTTT.